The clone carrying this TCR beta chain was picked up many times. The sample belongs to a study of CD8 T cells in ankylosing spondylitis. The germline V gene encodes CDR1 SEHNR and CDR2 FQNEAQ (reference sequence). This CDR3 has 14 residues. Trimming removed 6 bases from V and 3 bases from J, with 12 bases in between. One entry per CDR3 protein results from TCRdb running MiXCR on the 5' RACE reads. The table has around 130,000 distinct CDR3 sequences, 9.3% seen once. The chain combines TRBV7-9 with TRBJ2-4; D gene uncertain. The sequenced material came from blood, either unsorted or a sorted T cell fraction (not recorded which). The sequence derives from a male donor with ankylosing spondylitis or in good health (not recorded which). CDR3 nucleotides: TGTGCCAGCAGGGAGCCGGGCGGCAAAAACATTCAGTACTTC. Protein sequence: CASREPGGKNIQYF.